This T cell receptor beta chain was retrieved from a study of T cells in Graves' hyperthyroidism and ophthalmopathy. Study-wide results and caveats: The model's output predicted ophthalmopathy at a median of about 5.9 months prior to onset.

Amplification yielded TCR beta CDR3 regions, with RNA transcripts as the source. With the HTBI primer set, the TCR CDR3 went through a first round of RT-PCR. TCRdb re-derived calls from the multiplex PCR reads in MiXCR, one entry per CDR3 protein. The top ten clones hold around 15% of a sample with 300,000 to 450,000 distinct CDR3 sequences, 18% of them seen once. Looked up from germline, CDR1 is LNHNV and CDR2 is YYDKDF (reference sequence). This CDR3 is 14 amino acids long. V lost 1 base and J 7 bases, leaving 14 bases between the germline ends. This clonotype was picked up many times. The antigen remains undetermined. Diagnoses rested on clinical symptoms, serum thyroxine and TRAb, thyroid ultrasound and orbital computed tomography. PBMCs were sourced from less than 13 ml fresh peripheral blood.

Material for sequencing was blood. The chain carries TRBV15 and TRBJ2-7; no definite D call. The TCR was taken from a woman in her thirties or forties with Graves' ophthalmopathy. The CDR3 sequence: CATSRVFAPKEQYF. The CDR3 DNA sequence: TGTGCCACCAGCAGAGTTTTTGCACCGAAGGAGCAGTACTTC.